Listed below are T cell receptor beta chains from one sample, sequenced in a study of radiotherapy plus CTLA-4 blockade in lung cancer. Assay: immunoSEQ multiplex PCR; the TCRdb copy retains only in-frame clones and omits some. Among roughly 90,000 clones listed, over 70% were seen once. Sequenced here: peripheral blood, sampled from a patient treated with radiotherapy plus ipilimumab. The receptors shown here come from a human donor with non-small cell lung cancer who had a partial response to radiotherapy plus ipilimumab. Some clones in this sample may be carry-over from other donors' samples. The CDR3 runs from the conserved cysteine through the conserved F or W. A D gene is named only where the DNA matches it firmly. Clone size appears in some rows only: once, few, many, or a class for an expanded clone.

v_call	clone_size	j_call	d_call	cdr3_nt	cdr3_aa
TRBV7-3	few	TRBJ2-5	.	TGTGCCAGCAGCTTAGTGACAGGCCCCCAAGAGACCCAGTACTTC	CASSLVTGPQETQYF
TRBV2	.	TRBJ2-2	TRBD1	TGTGCCAGCAGCGAGGACAGGGTCCTCTCCACCGGGGAGCTGTTTTTT	CASSEDRVLSTGELFF
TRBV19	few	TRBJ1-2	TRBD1	TGTGCCAGTAGGGACAGGGGTGGCTACACCTTC	CASRDRGGYTF
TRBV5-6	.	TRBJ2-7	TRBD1	TGTGCCAGCAGCTTGAGAGGGGGCGCGTACGAGCAGTACTTC	CASSLRGGAYEQYF
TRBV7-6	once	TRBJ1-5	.	TGTGCCAGCAGCTTAAGGCTGGGCCCTCGTCAGCCCCAGCATTTT	CASSLRLGPRQPQHF
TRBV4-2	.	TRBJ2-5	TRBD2	TGTGCCAGCAGCCCCGGTGGCGGGGGGATAGTAGAGACCCAGTACTTC	CASSPGGGGIVETQYF
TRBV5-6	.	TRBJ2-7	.	TGTGCCAGCAGCTTGTTTCGGACAGATGTTACCTACGAGCAGTACTTC	CASSLFRTDVTYEQYF
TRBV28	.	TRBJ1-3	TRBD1	TGTGCCAGCAGAACATCGACAGGGGCTGGAAACACCATATATTTT	CASRTSTGAGNTIYF
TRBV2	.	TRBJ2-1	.	TGTGCCTCAGAGCGGGGTGGGGGCACCTACAATGAGCAGTTCTTC	CASERGGGTYNEQFF
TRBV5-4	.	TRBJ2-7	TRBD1	TGTGCCAGCAGCACTGACAGGGTTAAGTACGAGCAGTACTTC	CASSTDRVKYEQYF
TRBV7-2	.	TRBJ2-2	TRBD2	TGTGCCAGCAGCTTAGGGGCGGGAGCCGGGGAGCTGTTTTTT	CASSLGAGAGELFF
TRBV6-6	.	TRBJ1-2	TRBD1	TGTGCCAGCAGTCCGTCCCGGGACAGGGTTGGCTACACCTTC	CASSPSRDRVGYTF
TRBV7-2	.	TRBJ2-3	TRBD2	TGTGCCAGCAGCTTATGGAGTAGCGGGACGGGTATGGATACGCAGTATTTT	CASSLWSSGTGMDTQYF
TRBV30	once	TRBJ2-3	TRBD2	TGTGCCTGCAACCTCGGACTAGGGGCAGATACGCAGTATTTT	CACNLGLGADTQYF